Here is one T cell receptor (beta chain) with its context. This clonotype was picked up a small number of times. The antigen it binds to is not known. The record has no base qualities; no much larger clone is one base away. This specimen belongs to a study of blood T cells in healthy people across ages (dated by TCRdb to between 2015 and 2017). With regard to the full study: Template switching captured roughly one uniquely barcoded TCR beta cDNA molecule per two T cells in model experiments. Donors were grouped into four age groups: young (average approximately 15 years), middle-aged (less than 40), aged (62) and long-lived (about 89). The study analyzed two additional independent replicas of 1 million unique cDNA reads from the same blood draw for two donors, one aged 18 to 30 and one aged 80 or older. Using deep sequencing normalized with unique cDNA molecular identifiers, the study measured how TCR beta repertoire diversity changes with age. To avoid experimental bias, donors of different ages were distributed randomly across sequencing lanes. Points the paper makes about the study in general: As age increased, observed TCR beta diversity per million T cells dropped in a roughly linear way, and a significant reduction was already evident by age approximately 40. Estimates of total diversity based on one million sequenced T cells were considered lower bounds and underestimates. Observed TCR beta diversity correlated strongly with the percentage of naive T cells measured by flow cytometry. Conclusive comparison of naive and antigen-experienced compartments was prevented by the profiling of bulk unsorted PBMCs. Compared with the aged group, more naive CD4+ T cells, fewer expanded clones and increased TCR diversity were shown by the long-lived group, suggesting age selection. The CMV infection status of donors was not known, potentially confounding age-related changes in expanded clonotypes.

Spanning cysteine to phenylalanine, the CDR3 consists of 16 amino acids. Only the CDR3 region is kept as DNA, spanning 48 bases read in frame from base 1. According to the germline V gene, CDR1 reads LGHNA and CDR2 reads YSLEER. After removal of 3 bases from V and 8 bases from J, the junction retains 10 bases not matched to a gene. Systemically healthy Caucasian individuals from Russia, some 38 in total and aged roughly 6 to 95 years, were included as donors. Each donor gave 8 to 10 milliliters of peripheral blood, drawn into EDTA-treated Vacutainer tubes. Ficoll-Paque density-gradient centrifugation was used to isolate PBMCs, with at least 7 million per sample. Total RNA, at least 6 micrograms per sample, was extracted from PBMCs with Trizol reagent. The percentages of naive CD45RAhigh/CD27high T cells were determined by flow cytometry on a PBMC aliquot from every donor. Library preparation employed 5' RACE. TCRdb shows the sequencer as Illumina HiSeq 2500. The second PCR ran for about 7 to 11 cycles and used a J-beta primer mix along with a sample-barcoded 5' primer. A template-switch 5' adaptor carrying 12 random nucleotides introduced a unique molecular identifier onto each TCR beta cDNA molecule. Each sample yielded at least 2.5 million CDR3-containing paired-end reads. First-strand cDNA synthesis was performed from all RNA using the Mint cDNA synthesis kit, with priming by a TRBC-specific oligonucleotide. Following uracil-DNA glycosylase treatment, all cDNA underwent a first 18-cycle PCR with the universal primers M1SS and BC2_uni_R. In the original analysis: For normalization, 1 million high-quality reads, each with a distinct molecular identifier, were randomly selected from each sample. Reads with shared molecular identifiers were discarded instead of being binned into consensus sequences. CDR3 identification, clonotype clustering and error correction used MiTCR with a Q25 quality threshold and the strictest error-elimination algorithm. A nonparametric unseen species model with Euler transformation was used to estimate a lower bound on total TCR beta diversity. TCRdb redid the processing of the public reads, applying fastp at Q25 and MiXCR, and retained in-frame beta chains. One record per CDR3 amino acid sequence lists the most common genes and DNA. It is TCRdb's table, rather than the study itself, that gives the V and J calls and clone size. Counted in this sample were over a million distinct CDR3 sequences; approximately 43% of them appeared once. Of the sample, 4% falls within the top ten clones.

Here the chain combines TRBV4-3 and TRBJ2-1; TRBD2 fits 10 bases in the junction. The sequencing input was blood. This receptor was identified in a woman aged 18-30 years in good health. Read as DNA, the sequence is TGCGCCAGCAGCCATTTATCTAGCGGGGGTGAGGATGAGCAGTTCTTC. It encodes CASSHLSSGGEDEQFF.